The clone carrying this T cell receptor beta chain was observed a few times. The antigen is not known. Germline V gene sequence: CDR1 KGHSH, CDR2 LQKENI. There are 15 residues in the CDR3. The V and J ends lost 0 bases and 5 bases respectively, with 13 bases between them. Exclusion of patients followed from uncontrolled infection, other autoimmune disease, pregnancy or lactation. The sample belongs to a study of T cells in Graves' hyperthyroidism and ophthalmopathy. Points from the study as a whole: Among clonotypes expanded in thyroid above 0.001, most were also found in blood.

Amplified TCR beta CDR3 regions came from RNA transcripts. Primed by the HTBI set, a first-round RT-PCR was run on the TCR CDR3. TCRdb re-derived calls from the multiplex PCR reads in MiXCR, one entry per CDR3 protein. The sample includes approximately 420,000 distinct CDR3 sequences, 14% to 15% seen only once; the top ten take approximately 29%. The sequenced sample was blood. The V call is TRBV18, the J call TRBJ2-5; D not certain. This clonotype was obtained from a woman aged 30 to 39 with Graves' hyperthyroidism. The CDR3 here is CASSPPLPGRETQYF. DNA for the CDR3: TGTGCCAGCTCACCACCGCTACCCGGGCGGGAGACCCAGTACTTC.